The T cell receptor beta chain described here comes from a study of cytomegalovirus exposure and HLA in healthy donors. Findings and caveats of the study: A few CMV-associated chains proved CMV antigen-specific in vitro.

The CDR3 is 15 amino acids. Trimming left V 0 bases short and J 6 bases short, with 14 bases between. Per the germline V gene, CDR1 is LGHNA and CDR2 is YNFKEQ. Concerning this clone: Antigen unknown.

Amplification used 60 Vbeta primers and 13 Jbeta primers. Libraries were prepared by immunoSEQ multiplex PCR; TCRdb keeps only in-frame clonotypes and omits some of them. The sample holds 110,000 to 150,000 clones. This TCR came from a man aged 35-49 years in good health and CMV-seronegative. The chain employs TRBV4-2 and TRBJ1-2; D is unresolved. The specimen was PBMCs. CDR3 loop: CASSQEASGYDGYTF. Here the CDR3 DNA reads TGTGCCAGCAGCCAAGAAGCATCGGGGTACGATGGCTACACCTTC.